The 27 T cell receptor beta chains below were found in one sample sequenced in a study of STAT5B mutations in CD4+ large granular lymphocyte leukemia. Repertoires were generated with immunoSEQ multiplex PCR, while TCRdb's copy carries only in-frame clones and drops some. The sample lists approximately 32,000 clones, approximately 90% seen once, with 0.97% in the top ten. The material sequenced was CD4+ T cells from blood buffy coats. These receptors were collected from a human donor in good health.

CDR3 bases: TGTGCAGCCCTAACTAGGACGGGCGGGAGCACAGATACGCAGTATTTT. It encodes CAALTRTGGSTDTQYF. This sequence joins TRBV5-4 and TRBJ2-3; tentatively, D is TRBD2 (5 bases). Germline V gene lookup returns CDR1 SGHNT and CDR2 YYREEE (reference sequence). The CDR3 sequence is 16 residues long.

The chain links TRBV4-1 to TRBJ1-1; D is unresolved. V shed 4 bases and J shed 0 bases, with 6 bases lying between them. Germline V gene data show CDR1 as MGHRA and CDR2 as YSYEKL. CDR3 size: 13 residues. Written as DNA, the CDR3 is TGCGCCAGCAGCCGGTCCATGAACACTGAAGCTTTCTTT. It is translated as CASSRSMNTEAFF.

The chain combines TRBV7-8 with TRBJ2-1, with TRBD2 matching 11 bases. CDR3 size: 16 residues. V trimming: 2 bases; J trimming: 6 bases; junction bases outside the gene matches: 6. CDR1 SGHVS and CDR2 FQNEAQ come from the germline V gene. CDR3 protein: CASSLNSGGALNEQFF. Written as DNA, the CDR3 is TGTGCCAGCAGCTTAAATAGCGGGGGGGCTCTCAATGAGCAGTTCTTC.

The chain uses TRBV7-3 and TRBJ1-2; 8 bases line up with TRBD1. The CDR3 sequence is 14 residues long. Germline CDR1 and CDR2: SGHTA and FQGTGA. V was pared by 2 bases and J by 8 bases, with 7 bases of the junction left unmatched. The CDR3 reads CASSLDRGGGGYTF. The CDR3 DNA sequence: TGTGCCAGCAGCTTAGACAGGGGAGGCGGCGGCTACACCTTC.

The CDR3 coding sequence is TGTGCCAGCAGCTACCCGGGGACCCCCGGGGAAGTGAAGACAGATACGCAGTATTTT. Amino acids: CASSYPGTPGEVKTDTQYF. The gene calls are TRBV7-8 and TRBJ2-3, with D possibly being TRBD1 or TRBD2 (5 bases each). V was cut by 4 bases and J by 3 bases, with 26 bases left in between. The CDR3 is made up of 19 amino acids. Germline V gene data show CDR1 as SGHVS and CDR2 as FQNEAQ.

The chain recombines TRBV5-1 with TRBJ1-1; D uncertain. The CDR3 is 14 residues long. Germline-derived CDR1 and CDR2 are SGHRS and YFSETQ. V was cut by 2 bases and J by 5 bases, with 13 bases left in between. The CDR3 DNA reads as TGCGCCAGCAGCTTCTCAGGAGGCGGAACTGAAGCTTTCTTT. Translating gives CASSFSGGGTEAFF.

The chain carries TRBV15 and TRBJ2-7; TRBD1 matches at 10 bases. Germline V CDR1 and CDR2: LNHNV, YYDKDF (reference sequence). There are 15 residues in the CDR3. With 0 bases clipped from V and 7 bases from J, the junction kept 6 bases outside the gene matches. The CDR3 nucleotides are TGTGCCACCAGCAGAGACGGGGACAGGGGAAGGGAGCAGTACTTC. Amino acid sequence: CATSRDGDRGREQYF.

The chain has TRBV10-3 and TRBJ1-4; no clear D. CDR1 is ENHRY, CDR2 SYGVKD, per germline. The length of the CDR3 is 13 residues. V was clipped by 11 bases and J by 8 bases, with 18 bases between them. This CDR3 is CASTRGPGEKLFF. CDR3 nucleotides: TGTGCCTCGACTCGAGGCCCCGGAGAAAAACTGTTTTTT.

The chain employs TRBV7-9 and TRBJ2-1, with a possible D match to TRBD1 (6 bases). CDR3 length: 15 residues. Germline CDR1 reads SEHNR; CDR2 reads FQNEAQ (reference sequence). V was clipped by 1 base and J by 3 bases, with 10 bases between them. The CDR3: CASSLGGPNYNEQFF. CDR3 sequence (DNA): TGTGCCAGCAGCTTAGGGGGGCCAAACTACAATGAGCAGTTCTTC.

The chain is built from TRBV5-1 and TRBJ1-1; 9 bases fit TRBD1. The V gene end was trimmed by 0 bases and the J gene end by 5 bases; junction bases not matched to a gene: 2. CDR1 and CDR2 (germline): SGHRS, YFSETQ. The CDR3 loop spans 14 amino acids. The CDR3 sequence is CASSLGTGVTEAFF. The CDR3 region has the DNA TGCGCCAGCAGCTTGGGGACAGGGGTAACTGAAGCTTTCTTT.

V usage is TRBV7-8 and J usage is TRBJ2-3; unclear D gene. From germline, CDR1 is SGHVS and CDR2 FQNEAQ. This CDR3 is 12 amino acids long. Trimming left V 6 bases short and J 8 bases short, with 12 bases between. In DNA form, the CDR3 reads TGTGCCAGCAGTTCCGGGCTGGGTACGCAGTATTTT. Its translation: CASSSGLGTQYF.

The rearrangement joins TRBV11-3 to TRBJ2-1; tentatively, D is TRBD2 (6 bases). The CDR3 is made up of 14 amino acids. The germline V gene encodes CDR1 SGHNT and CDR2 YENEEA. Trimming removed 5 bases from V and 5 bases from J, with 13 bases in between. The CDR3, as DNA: TGTGCCAGCAGCCACCGGGGACTTCACAATGAGCAGTTCTTC. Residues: CASSHRGLHNEQFF.

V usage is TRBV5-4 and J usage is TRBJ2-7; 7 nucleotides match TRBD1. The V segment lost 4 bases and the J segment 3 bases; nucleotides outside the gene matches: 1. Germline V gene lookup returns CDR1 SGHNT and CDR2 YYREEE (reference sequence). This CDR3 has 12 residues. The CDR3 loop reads CASSRDSYEQYF. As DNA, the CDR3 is TGTGCCAGCAGCCGGGACAGCTACGAGCAGTACTTC.

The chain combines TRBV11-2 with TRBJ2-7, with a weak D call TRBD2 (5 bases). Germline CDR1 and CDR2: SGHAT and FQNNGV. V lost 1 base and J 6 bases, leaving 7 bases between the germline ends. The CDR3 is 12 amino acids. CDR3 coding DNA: TGTGCCAGCAGCTTAGTCCGGGGCGAGCAGTACTTC. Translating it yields CASSLVRGEQYF.

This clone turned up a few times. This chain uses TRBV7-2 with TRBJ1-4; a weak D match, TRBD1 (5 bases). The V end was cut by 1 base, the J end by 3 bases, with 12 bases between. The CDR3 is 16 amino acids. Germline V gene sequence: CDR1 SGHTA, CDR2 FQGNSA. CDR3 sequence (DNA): TGTGCCAGCAGCTTAGACCGGCCAGGGTCTAATGAAAAACTGTTTTTT. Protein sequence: CASSLDRPGSNEKLFF.

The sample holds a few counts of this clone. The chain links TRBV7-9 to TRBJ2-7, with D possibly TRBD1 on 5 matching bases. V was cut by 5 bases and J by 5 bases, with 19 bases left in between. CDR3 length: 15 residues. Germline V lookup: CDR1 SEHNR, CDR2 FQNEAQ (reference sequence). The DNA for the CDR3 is TGTGCCAGCAGCCAACGCAGGGAAGAGAGCGACGAGCAGTACTTC. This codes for CASSQRREESDEQYF.

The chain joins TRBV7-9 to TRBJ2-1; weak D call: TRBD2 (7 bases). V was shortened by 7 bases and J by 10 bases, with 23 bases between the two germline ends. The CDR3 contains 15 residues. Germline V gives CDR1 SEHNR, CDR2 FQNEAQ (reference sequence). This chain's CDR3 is CASILGASGLHEQFF. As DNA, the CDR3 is TGTGCCAGCATCCTGGGGGCTAGCGGACTCCACGAGCAGTTCTTC.

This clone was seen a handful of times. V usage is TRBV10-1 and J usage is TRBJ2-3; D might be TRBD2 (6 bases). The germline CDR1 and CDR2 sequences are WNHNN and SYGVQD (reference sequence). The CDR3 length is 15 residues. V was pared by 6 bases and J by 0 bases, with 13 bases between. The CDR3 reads CASRHGTLSTDTQYF. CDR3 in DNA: TGCGCCAGCAGGCATGGGACTCTTAGCACAGATACGCAGTATTTT.

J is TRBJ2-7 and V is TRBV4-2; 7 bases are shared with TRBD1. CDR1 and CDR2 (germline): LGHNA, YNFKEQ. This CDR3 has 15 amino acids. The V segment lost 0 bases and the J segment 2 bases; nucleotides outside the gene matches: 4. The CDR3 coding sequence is TGTGCCAGCAGCCAAGACAGACAGGGCCCCTACGAGCAGTACTTC. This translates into CASSQDRQGPYEQYF.

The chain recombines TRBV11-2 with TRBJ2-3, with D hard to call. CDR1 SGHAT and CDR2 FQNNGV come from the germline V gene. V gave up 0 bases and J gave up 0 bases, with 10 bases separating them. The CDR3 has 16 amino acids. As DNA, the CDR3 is TGTGCCAGCAGCTTAGAGCGAGGCCGGAGCACAGATACGCAGTATTTT. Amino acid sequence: CASSLERGRSTDTQYF.

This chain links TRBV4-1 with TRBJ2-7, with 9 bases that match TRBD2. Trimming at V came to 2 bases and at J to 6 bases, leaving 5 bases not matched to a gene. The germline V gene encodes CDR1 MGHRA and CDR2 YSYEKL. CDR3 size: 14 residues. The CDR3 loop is CASSQPGLAGEQYF. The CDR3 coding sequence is TGCGCCAGCAGCCAACCGGGACTAGCTGGCGAGCAGTACTTC.

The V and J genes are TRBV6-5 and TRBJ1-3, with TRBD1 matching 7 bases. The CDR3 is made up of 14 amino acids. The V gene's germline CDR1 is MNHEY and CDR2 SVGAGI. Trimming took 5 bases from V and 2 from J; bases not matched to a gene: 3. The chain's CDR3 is CASSRGTAGNTIYF. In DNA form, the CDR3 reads TGTGCCAGCAGTCGCGGGACAGCTGGAAACACCATATATTTT.

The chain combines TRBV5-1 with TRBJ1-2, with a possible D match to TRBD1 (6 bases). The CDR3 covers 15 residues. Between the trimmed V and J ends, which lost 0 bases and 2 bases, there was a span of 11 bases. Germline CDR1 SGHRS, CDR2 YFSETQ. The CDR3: CASSLAGGLNYGYTF. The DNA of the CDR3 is TGCGCCAGCAGCTTGGCGGGGGGGCTGAACTATGGCTACACCTTC.

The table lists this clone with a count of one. CDR3 DNA sequence: TGTGCCAGCAGCTTGTGGGCAGGGGGCGAGACCCAGTACTTC. As protein: CASSLWAGGETQYF. V usage is TRBV5-4 and J usage is TRBJ2-5; the match to TRBD1 covers 8 bases. Germline values: CDR1 SGHNT, CDR2 YYREEE (reference sequence). With V trimmed by 1 base and J by 5 bases, 4 bases remained unmatched. There are 14 residues in the CDR3.

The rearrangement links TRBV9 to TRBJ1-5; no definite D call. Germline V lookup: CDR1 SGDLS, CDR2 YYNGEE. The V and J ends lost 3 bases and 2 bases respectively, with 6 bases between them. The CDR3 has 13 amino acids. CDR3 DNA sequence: TGTGCCAGCAGCGCAGGAGGCAATCAGCCCCAGCATTTT. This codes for CASSAGGNQPQHF.

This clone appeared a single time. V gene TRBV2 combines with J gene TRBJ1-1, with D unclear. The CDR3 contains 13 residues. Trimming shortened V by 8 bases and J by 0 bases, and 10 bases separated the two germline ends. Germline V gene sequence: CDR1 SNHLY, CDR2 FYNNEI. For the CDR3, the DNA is TGTGCCAGCCTCCTTGTCTTGAACACTGAAGCTTTCTTT. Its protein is CASLLVLNTEAFF.

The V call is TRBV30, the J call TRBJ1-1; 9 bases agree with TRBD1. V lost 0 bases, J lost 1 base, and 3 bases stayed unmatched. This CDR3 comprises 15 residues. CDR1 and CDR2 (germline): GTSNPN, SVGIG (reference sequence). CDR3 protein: CAWSVLGQGNTEAFF. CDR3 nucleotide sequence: TGTGCCTGGAGTGTATTGGGACAGGGGAACACTGAAGCTTTCTTT.